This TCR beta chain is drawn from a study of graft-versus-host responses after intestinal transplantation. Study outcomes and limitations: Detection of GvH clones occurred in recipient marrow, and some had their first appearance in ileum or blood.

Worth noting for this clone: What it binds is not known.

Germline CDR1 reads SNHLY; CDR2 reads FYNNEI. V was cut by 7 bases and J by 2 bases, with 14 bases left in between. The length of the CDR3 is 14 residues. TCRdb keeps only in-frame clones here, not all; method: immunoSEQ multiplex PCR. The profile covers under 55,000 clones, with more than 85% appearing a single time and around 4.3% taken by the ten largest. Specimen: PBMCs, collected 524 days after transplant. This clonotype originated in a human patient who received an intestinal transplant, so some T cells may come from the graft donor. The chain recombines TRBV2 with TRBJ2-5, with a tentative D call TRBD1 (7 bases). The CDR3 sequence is CASKGRTGQETQYF. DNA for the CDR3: TGTGCCAGCAAAGGGAGGACAGGACAAGAGACCCAGTACTTC.